This is a list of T cell receptor beta chains from one sample in a study of T cell responses to AZD1222 COVID-19 vaccine. TCRdb's table, derived via immunoSEQ multiplex PCR, lists solely in-frame clones and lacks some. Of under 200,000 clones listed, roughly nine tenths are singletons. The source material was peripheral blood, sampled 28 days after the second AZD1222 dose. These receptors all stem from an adult who received the AZD1222 COVID-19 vaccine. The CDR3 runs from the conserved cysteine through the conserved F or W. Each record gives: clone size, J gene, V gene, D gene, CDR3 protein, CDR3 DNA. The D gene is left open where the match is weak. A row's size may be missing; if present it is once, few, many or a size class.

-	TRBJ2-2	TRBV7-9	-	CASSPRDGVWTGELFF	TGTGCCAGCAGCCCTAGAGACGGGGTTTGGACCGGGGAGCTGTTTTTT
-	TRBJ2-7	TRBV10-3	TRBD1	CAISKQDRDGSYEQYF	TGTGCCATCAGCAAACAAGACAGGGATGGTTCCTACGAGCAGTACTTC
-	TRBJ2-7	TRBV28	TRBD1	CASSLTGTYEQYF	TGTGCCAGCAGTTTGACAGGGACCTACGAGCAGTACTTC
-	TRBJ1-1	TRBV7-9	-	CASRGRTSGDTEAFF	TGTGCCAGCAGGGGACGGACATCCGGGGACACTGAAGCTTTCTTT
-	TRBJ1-5	TRBV28	TRBD1	CASSPQQGAVSNQPQHF	TGTGCCAGCAGTCCCCAACAGGGGGCGGTCAGCAATCAGCCCCAGCATTTT
-	TRBJ2-6	TRBV5-1	TRBD2	CASGPLAGVSGANVLTF	TGCGCCAGCGGCCCTCTTGCGGGGGTCTCTGGGGCCAACGTCCTGACTTTC
-	TRBJ1-3	TRBV5-4	-	CASSLWIQGGGNTIYF	TGTGCCAGCAGCTTGTGGATACAGGGAGGTGGAAACACCATATATTTT
-	TRBJ2-1	TRBV28	-	CASSTTSDEQFF	TGTGCCAGCAGCACGACATCGGATGAGCAGTTCTTC
few	TRBJ1-4	TRBV6-2/TRBV6-3	-	CASSPLGRGYEKLFF	TGTGCCAGCAGCCCCCTCGGCCGCGGGTATGAAAAACTGTTTTTT
once	TRBJ1-5	TRBV6-5	-	CASRATIDQPQHF	TGTGCCAGCAGGGCGACTATAGATCAGCCCCAGCATTTT
-	TRBJ1-2	TRBV2	TRBD1	CASSPETGLGYTF	TGTGCCAGCAGCCCCGAGACAGGGTTAGGCTACACCTTC
-	TRBJ1-2	TRBV11-2	TRBD1	CASRQQGPNYGYTF	TGTGCCAGCAGGCAACAGGGGCCCAACTATGGCTACACCTTC
-	TRBJ1-3	TRBV18	-	CASSPKGISGASSGNTIYF	TGTGCCAGCTCACCGAAAGGGATTTCAGGGGCCTCCTCTGGAAACACCATATATTTT
few	TRBJ2-2	TRBV5-1	-	CASSLEASENTGELFF	TGCGCCAGCAGCTTGGAGGCGTCCGAAAACACCGGGGAGCTGTTTTTT
-	TRBJ2-2	TRBV2	-	CASSYRSTGELFF	TGTGCCAGCAGCTACAGGAGCACCGGGGAGCTGTTTTTT
-	TRBJ2-7	TRBV6-5	-	CASSSWWATYEQYF	TGTGCCAGCAGTAGCTGGTGGGCGACCTACGAGCAGTACTTC
-	TRBJ1-2	TRBV14	-	CASSQVGRDYGYTF	TGTGCCAGCAGCCAAGTCGGCAGAGACTATGGCTACACCTTC
-	TRBJ2-1	TRBV7-9	-	CASSLGGSTIYNEQFF	TGTGCCAGCAGCTTGGGTGGCAGCACGATCTACAATGAGCAGTTCTTC
-	TRBJ2-7	TRBV7-8	-	CASSPGGVWAYEQYF	TGTGCCAGCAGCCCAGGAGGCGTTTGGGCCTACGAGCAGTACTTC
-	TRBJ2-5	TRBV15	-	CATSRDPGNLETQYF	TGTGCCACCAGCAGAGATCCAGGGAATTTGGAGACCCAGTACTTC
once	TRBJ1-3	TRBV3-1/TRBV3-2	-	CASSQLGTPGNTIYF	TGTGCCAGCAGCCAGCTAGGGACACCCGGAAACACCATATATTTT
-	TRBJ2-7	TRBV30	-	CAWGPAGEQYF	TGTGCCTGGGGCCCTGCGGGGGAGCAGTACTTC
-	TRBJ1-5	TRBV27	-	CASSLQFNQPQHF	TGTGCCAGCAGTTTACAGTTTAATCAGCCCCAGCATTTT
-	TRBJ2-3	TRBV29-1	-	CSVAEGDTDTQYF	TGCAGCGTTGCGGAGGGTGACACAGATACGCAGTATTTT
-	TRBJ2-1	TRBV18	-	CASSIFEASRPEQFF	TGTGCCAGCTCAATCTTCGAGGCCAGTAGGCCTGAGCAGTTCTTC
-	TRBJ2-7	TRBV10-3	-	CAISDRGGYEQYF	TGTGCCATCAGTGACAGGGGAGGCTACGAGCAGTACTTC
-	TRBJ1-1	TRBV3-1/TRBV3-2	-	CASSQAPHTEAFF	TGTGCCAGCAGCCAAGCCCCTCACACTGAAGCTTTCTTT
-	TRBJ2-3	TRBV18	-	CATRGTDTQYF	TGTGCCACCCGAGGCACAGATACGCAGTATTTT
-	TRBJ1-2	TRBV2	TRBD1	CASSGQTGLLWGYTF	TGTGCCAGCAGTGGACAGACAGGGCTCCTATGGGGCTACACCTTC
-	TRBJ1-2	TRBV27	-	CASSLAGGGYTF	TGTGCCAGCTCCCTGGCGGGGGGGGGCTACACCTTC
-	TRBJ1-1	TRBV7-9	-	CASSPKTREHTEAFF	TGTGCCAGCAGCCCTAAGACCCGGGAGCACACTGAAGCTTTCTTT
-	TRBJ2-7	TRBV6-1	TRBD1	CASSDPGGGSPYEQYF	TGTGCCAGCAGTGATCCAGGGGGCGGTTCCCCCTACGAGCAGTACTTC
-	TRBJ1-1	TRBV6-5	-	CATIYTEAFF	TGTGCCACCATTTACACTGAAGCTTTCTTT
-	TRBJ1-1	TRBV7-6	-	CASTPGGGSGNTEAFF	TGTGCCAGCACGCCTGGGGGTGGGTCGGGGAACACTGAAGCTTTCTTT
-	TRBJ1-1	TRBV6-1	-	CASSEVARGSEAFF	TGTGCCAGCAGTGAAGTAGCTAGGGGGTCTGAAGCTTTCTTT
-	TRBJ1-3	TRBV5-4	-	CASSRDTFSGNTIYF	TGTGCCAGCAGCCGAGACACCTTCTCTGGAAACACCATATATTTT
-	TRBJ2-3	TRBV7-2	TRBD2	CASSLALLAGDGDTQYF	TGTGCCAGCAGCTTAGCACTTCTAGCGGGAGACGGAGATACGCAGTATTTT
-	TRBJ2-1	TRBV7-9	-	CASSPHKVGDEQFF	TGTGCCAGCAGCCCGCATAAGGTGGGTGATGAGCAGTTCTTC
-	TRBJ1-1	TRBV5-6	TRBD1	CASSPTWTGPAEAFF	TGTGCCAGCAGCCCGACCTGGACAGGACCCGCCGAAGCTTTCTTT
-	TRBJ1-4	TRBV19	-	CASSIVAGDQEKLFF	TGTGCCAGTAGTATAGTCGCGGGGGATCAGGAAAAACTGTTTTTT
once	TRBJ1-1	TRBV6-6	-	CASSYSGQVTEAFF	TGTGCCAGCAGTTACTCGGGACAAGTCACTGAAGCTTTCTTT
-	TRBJ1-5	TRBV5-1	-	CASSSGAPDQPQHF	TGCGCCAGCAGCTCCGGGGCCCCTGATCAGCCCCAGCATTTT
-	TRBJ1-2	TRBV27	TRBD1	CASSPGQISSGYGYTF	TGTGCCAGCAGTCCGGGACAGATTTCCTCCGGCTATGGCTACACCTTC
-	TRBJ1-4	TRBV14	-	CASSQGRAAGREKLFF	TGTGCCAGCAGCCAAGGACGGGCCGCCGGACGTGAAAAACTGTTTTTT
many	TRBJ2-7	TRBV7-8	-	CASSLDKPGSSYEQYF	TGTGCCAGCAGCTTAGATAAGCCAGGGAGCTCCTACGAGCAGTACTTC
-	TRBJ1-2	TRBV2	TRBD1	CASSEEDRVDGYTF	TGTGCCAGCAGTGAGGAGGACAGGGTGGATGGCTACACCTTC
-	TRBJ2-1	TRBV28	-	CASSLDGSAYNEQFF	TGTGCCAGCAGCCTCGACGGGTCCGCATACAATGAGCAGTTCTTC
once	TRBJ2-3	TRBV29-1	TRBD1	CSVESGGADTQYF	TGCAGCGTTGAATCAGGGGGCGCAGATACGCAGTATTTT
-	TRBJ1-1	TRBV5-4	-	CASSLNQGRLGTEAFF	TGTGCCAGCAGCTTGAACCAGGGGAGGTTGGGCACTGAAGCTTTCTTT
many	TRBJ1-4	TRBV6-5	TRBD1	CATTSGTGHEKLFF	TGTGCCACAACCTCCGGGACAGGTCACGAAAAACTGTTTTTT
-	TRBJ1-6	TRBV4-3	-	CASSQEVVGPGRTYNSPLHF	TGCGCCAGCAGCCAAGAAGTGGTGGGACCGGGTAGGACCTATAATTCACCTCTCCACTTT
once	TRBJ2-7	TRBV4-1	TRBD1	CASSQDPRTGGSYEQYF	TGCGCCAGCAGCCAAGATCCCCGGACAGGGGGATCCTACGAGCAGTACTTC
once	TRBJ2-5	TRBV27	-	CASSRDSPGFRETQYF	TGTGCCAGCAGTCGAGACAGCCCCGGATTCAGGGAGACCCAGTACTTC
-	TRBJ1-1	TRBV28	-	CASTRVSGTEAFF	TGTGCCAGCACCCGGGTGAGTGGGACTGAAGCTTTCTTT
-	TRBJ1-2	TRBV2	-	CASSEITGGSRDGYTF	TGTGCCAGCAGTGAAATTACCGGGGGCTCCCGGGATGGCTACACCTTC
-	TRBJ1-4	TRBV19	TRBD1	CASSIPDRSNEKLFF	TGTGCCAGTAGTATCCCGGACAGGTCGAATGAAAAACTGTTTTTT
-	TRBJ1-5	TRBV11-2	TRBD1	CASSLVLSDRGHQPQHF	TGTGCCAGCAGCTTAGTTCTTTCGGACAGGGGCCATCAGCCCCAGCATTTT
once	TRBJ1-1	TRBV4-2	-	CASSQAPDRNTEAFF	TGTGCCAGCAGCCAAGCTCCTGACAGGAACACTGAAGCTTTCTTT
-	TRBJ1-4	TRBV25-1	-	CASSESGKWEKLFF	TGTGCCAGCAGTGAATCCGGGAAGTGGGAAAAACTGTTTTTT
-	TRBJ2-1	TRBV3-1/TRBV3-2	-	CASSRDGKSYNEQFF	TGTGCCAGCAGCCGGGACGGGAAATCCTACAATGAGCAGTTCTTC